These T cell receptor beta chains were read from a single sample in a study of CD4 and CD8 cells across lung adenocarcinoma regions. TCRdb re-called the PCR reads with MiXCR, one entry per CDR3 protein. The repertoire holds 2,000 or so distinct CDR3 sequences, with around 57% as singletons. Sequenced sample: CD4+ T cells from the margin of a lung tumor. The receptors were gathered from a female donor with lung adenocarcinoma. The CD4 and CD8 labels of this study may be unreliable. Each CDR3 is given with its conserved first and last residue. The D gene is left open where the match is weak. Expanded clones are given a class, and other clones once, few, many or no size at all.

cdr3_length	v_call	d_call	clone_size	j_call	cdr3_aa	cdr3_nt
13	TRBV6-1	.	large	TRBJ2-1	CASYRNGYYEQFF	TGTGCCAGCTACAGGAACGGATACTACGAGCAGTTCTTC
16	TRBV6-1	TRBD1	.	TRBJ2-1	CASSEVRTGTGNEQFF	TGTGCCAGCAGTGAAGTTCGGACAGGGACAGGAAATGAGCAGTTCTTC
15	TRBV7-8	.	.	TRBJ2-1	CASRSRGGSYNEQFF	TGTGCCAGCAGATCGAGGGGGGGCTCCTACAATGAGCAGTTCTTC
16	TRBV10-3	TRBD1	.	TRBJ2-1	CAIRGTGEMRGNEQFF	TGTGCCATCAGAGGGACAGGGGAAATGCGGGGGAATGAGCAGTTCTTC
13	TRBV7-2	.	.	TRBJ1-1	CASSLPLYTEAFF	TGTGCCAGCAGCTTACCCCTGTACACTGAAGCTTTCTTT
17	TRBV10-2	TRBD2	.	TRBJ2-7	CASSGREGPLSSYEQYF	TGCGCCAGCAGTGGTCGGGAGGGCCCCTTAAGCTCCTACGAGCAGTACTTC
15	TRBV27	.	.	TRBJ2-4	CASTNLGRDQNTQYF	TGTGCCAGCACCAACCTCGGCCGTGACCAAAACACTCAGTACTTC
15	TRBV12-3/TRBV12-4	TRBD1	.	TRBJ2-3	CASSLETGGTDTQYF	TGTGCCAGCAGTTTGGAGACAGGGGGCACAGATACGCAGTATTTT
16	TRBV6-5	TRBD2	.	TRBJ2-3	CASSYSASGGTDTQYF	TGTGCCAGCAGTTACTCGGCTAGCGGGGGCACAGATACGCAGTATTTT
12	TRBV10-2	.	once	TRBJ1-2	CASRTDSYGYTF	TGCGCCAGCAGGACGGACAGCTATGGCTACACCTTC
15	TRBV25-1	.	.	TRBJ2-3	CARASGDRGTDTQYF	TGTGCCAGGGCCAGCGGCGACCGTGGCACAGATACCCAGTATTTC
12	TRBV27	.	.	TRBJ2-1	CASSRGAHEQFF	TGTGCCAGCAGTCGGGGTGCGCATGAGCAGTTCTTC
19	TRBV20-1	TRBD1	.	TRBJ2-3	CSATPPSLPGQGFTDTQYF	TGCAGTGCTACCCCACCTTCTTTACCGGGACAGGGATTCACAGATACGCAGTATTTT
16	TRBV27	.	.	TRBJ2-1	CASSLQGSGRYNEQFF	TGTGCCAGCAGTTTACAGGGTTCGGGCAGATACAATGAGCAGTTCTTC
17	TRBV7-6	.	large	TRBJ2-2	CASSSPRGTINTGELFF	TGTGCCAGCAGCTCCCCCCGGGGGACGATTAACACCGGGGAGCTGTTTTTT
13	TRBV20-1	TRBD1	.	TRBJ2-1	CSANVQGALEQFF	TGCAGTGCTAATGTACAGGGGGCGCTTGAGCAGTTCTTC
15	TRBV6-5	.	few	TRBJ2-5	CASSYASGAQETQYF	TGTGCCAGCAGTTACGCGAGCGGAGCCCAAGAGACCCAGTACTTC
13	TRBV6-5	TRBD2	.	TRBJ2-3	CASSYSRLATQYF	TGTGCCAGCAGTTACTCCCGACTAGCGACGCAGTATTTT
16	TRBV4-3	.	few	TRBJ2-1	CASSLGGGGAINEQFF	TGCGCCAGCAGCCTGGGCGGCGGGGGCGCCATCAATGAGCAGTTCTTC
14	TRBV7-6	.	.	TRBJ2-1	CASSFGMVRGEQFF	TGTGCCAGCAGCTTCGGCATGGTACGGGGTGAGCAGTTCTTC
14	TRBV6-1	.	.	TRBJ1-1	CASSEFRMEGEAFF	TGTGCCAGCAGTGAATTTCGGATGGAAGGTGAAGCTTTCTTT
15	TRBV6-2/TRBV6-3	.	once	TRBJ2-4	CASSSSSVAKNIQYF	TGTGCCAGCAGTTCCTCTAGTGTCGCCAAAAACATTCAGTACTTC
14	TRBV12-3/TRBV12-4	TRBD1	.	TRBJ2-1	CASSSPPGTDEQFF	TGTGCCAGCAGTTCCCCACCGGGGACAGATGAGCAGTTCTTC
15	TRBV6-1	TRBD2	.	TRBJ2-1	CASEPVAGTLNEQFF	TGTGCCAGCGAACCCGTAGCGGGAACCCTCAATGAGCAGTTCTTC
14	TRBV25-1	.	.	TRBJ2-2	CASSSQDGSGTQFF	TGTGCCAGCAGTAGTCAGGACGGTTCCGGGACGCAGTTTTTT
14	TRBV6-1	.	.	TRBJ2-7	CASSPSMSKNEQYF	TGTGCCAGCAGTCCCAGTATGAGTAAAAATGAGCAGTACTTC
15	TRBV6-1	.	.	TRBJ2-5	CASSMGRGELETQYF	TGTGCCAGCAGTATGGGACGCGGGGAATTAGAGACCCAGTACTTC
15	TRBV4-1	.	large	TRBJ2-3	CASSLSGGSTDTQYF	TGCGCCAGCAGCCTCTCCGGGGGTAGCACAGATACGCAGTATTTT
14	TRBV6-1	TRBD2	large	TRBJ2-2	CAGTSGRRTGELFF	TGTGCCGGTACTAGCGGGAGGCGCACCGGGGAGCTGTTTTTT
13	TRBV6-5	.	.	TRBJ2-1	CASSYRTGTRQFF	TGTGCCAGCAGTTACCGCACCGGGACTCGGCAGTTCTTC
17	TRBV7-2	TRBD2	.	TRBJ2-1	CASSFTPLAESPTKQFF	TGTGCCAGCAGCTTCACCCCCCTAGCGGAGAGCCCCACCAAGCAGTTCTTC
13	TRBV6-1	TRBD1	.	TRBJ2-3	CATGQREKNMQYF	TGCGCCACGGGACAGCGAGAAAAAAATATGCAGTATTTT
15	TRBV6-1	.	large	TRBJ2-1	CASSLGIGVHNEQFF	TGTGCCAGCAGTCTAGGAATAGGGGTGCACAATGAGCAGTTCTTC
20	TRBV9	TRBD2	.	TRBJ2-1	CASSVRQQSSGSGVGNEQFF	TGTGCCAGCAGCGTAAGGCAACAATCTAGCGGGAGTGGGGTCGGGAATGAGCAGTTCTTC
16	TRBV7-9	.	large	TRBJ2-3	CASRLTPVLGTDTQYF	TGTGCCAGCAGACTTACGCCTGTACTAGGAACAGATACGCAGTATTTT